This T cell receptor beta chain is drawn from a study of Graves' ophthalmopathy and Graves' hyperthyroidism. Study-wide points: Thyroid clonotypes that were expanded above 0.001 frequency mostly also appeared in blood.

Fresh peripheral blood, 8.5 to 10 ml, was the PBMC source. From its first to its last residue, the CDR3 has 12 amino acids. Per the germline V gene, CDR1 is SEHNR and CDR2 is FQNEAQ (reference sequence). The sequenced template was RNA, covering the TCR beta CDR3 region. The authors performed first-round RT-PCR with HTBI primers and then a second-round multiplex PCR. TCRdb redid the calling of the multiplex PCR reads with MiXCR, one entry per CDR3 protein. There are around 600,000 distinct CDR3 sequences in the sample; about two fifths occur only once, and 3% to 3.5% lies in the top ten. A word on this clonotype: Its antigen is unidentified. It is unclear where the CDR3 begins or ends on the DNA, so no DNA is shown, and the CDR3 is as TCRdb lists it.

This sequence originates from an adult man with Graves' ophthalmopathy. Sequencing was performed on peripheral blood. This rearrangement joins TRBV7-9 to TRBJ1-2. The CDR3 reads CASSLVGVGNTF.